A single sample is the source of the 16 T cell receptor beta chains below, sequenced in a study of tumor and adjacent non-tumor tissue in lung cancer. The library came from three nested PCR rounds adapted from ARM-PCR protocols. TCRdb fed the multiplex PCR reads into MiXCR, producing one record per CDR3 protein. The sample has 85,000 to 130,000 distinct CDR3 sequences, more than 55% seen once. This sample's RNA came from whole unsorted tissue. The normal lung tissue was taken more than 3 cm from the tumor edge. Sample: distant non-tumor lung tissue. The receptors were gathered from a man aged 25-40 years with non-small cell lung cancer.

V is TRBV7-9 and J is TRBJ2-1, with 8 positions matching TRBD2. The CDR3 length is 16 residues. With 5 bases clipped from V and 8 bases from J, the junction kept 14 bases outside the gene matches. Germline V CDR1 and CDR2: SEHNR, FQNEAQ (reference sequence). The CDR3 DNA follows: TGTGCCAGCAGCCCCGAAGTGCCCCCGGGGGGGTATGAGCAGTTCTTC. Its translation: CASSPEVPPGGYEQFF.

A word on this clonotype: Germline is not matched at one junction end, which may reflect a read error. J is TRBJ2-5 and V is TRBV20-1, with D possibly TRBD2 on 7 matching bases. Germline-derived CDR1 and CDR2 are DFQATT and SNEGSKA (reference sequence). The CDR3 covers 15 residues. CDR3 in amino acids: CTARDPRGPPGTQYF. The CDR3 nucleotides are TGCACTGCTAGAGATCCGCGGGGGCCCCCCGGGACCCAGTACTTC.

The rearrangement uses TRBV5-8 and TRBJ2-1, with TRBD2 identical over 12 bases. Germline V gene sequence: CDR1 SGHTS, CDR2 YDEGEE. This CDR3 is 15 amino acids long. V lost 0 bases to trimming and J lost 5 bases; unmatched junction nucleotides: 0. The CDR3 sequence: CASSLGLAGDNEQFF. CDR3 DNA: TGTGCCAGCAGCTTGGGACTAGCGGGAGACAATGAGCAGTTCTTC.

The chain links TRBV20-1 to TRBJ2-1, with 11 bases lining up with TRBD2. The CDR3 covers 13 residues. Germline CDR1 DFQATT, CDR2 SNEGSKA (reference sequence). Trimming removed 7 bases from V and 10 bases from J; junction bases left unmatched: 9. The CDR3 is CSVPSGGLKEQFF. DNA for the CDR3: TGCAGTGTTCCTAGCGGGGGGTTAAAAGAGCAGTTCTTC.

For this clonotype: A much larger clone differs by one base, so this may be a read error. The gene calls are TRBV6-2 or TRBV6-3 and TRBJ1-1, with a tentative D call TRBD1 (5 bases). The germline V gene has CDR1 MNHEY and CDR2 SVGEGT. CDR3 length: 13 amino acids. Trimming removed 6 bases at V and 3 bases at J, with 11 bases between. The CDR3 DNA reads as TGTGCCAGCAGACATCAGGGTCACACTGAAGCTTTCTTT. Its protein product is CASRHQGHTEAFF.

Regarding this clonotype: With a much larger clone just one base away, this may be a read error. This chain joins TRBV20-1 and TRBJ2-7; possibly TRBD2 for D (5 bases). V was shortened by 2 bases and J by 3 bases, with 17 bases between the two germline ends. The CDR3 extends over 15 amino acids. Per germline, CDR1 DFQATT and CDR2 SNEGSKA (reference sequence). The chain's CDR3 is CSARMPGVRLYEQYF. The CDR3 DNA is TGCAGTGCTAGAATGCCCGGGGTGCGGCTCTACGAGCAGTACTTC.

The rearrangement links TRBV6-6 to TRBJ1-5; 8 bases are a match to TRBD1. The DNA end is a closer match to TRBJ2-3, so the J assignment may be wrong. Germline V gene sequence: CDR1 MNHNY, CDR2 SVGAGI (reference sequence). This CDR3 region has 18 residues. The CDR3 nucleotides are TGTGCCAGCAGCGCCGGGACAGGAACTTATTATAGCAATCAGTCCCAGTATTTT. Residues: CASSAGTGTYYSNQSQYF.

To note about this clonotype: Because it lacks the conserved phenylalanine or tryptophan at the end, this CDR3 is likely a read error. The chain couples TRBV11-2 to TRBJ1-6; D remains ambiguous. The length of the CDR3 is 16 residues. In germline, CDR1 is SGHAT, CDR2 FQNNGV. Trimming shortened V by 3 bases and J by 2 bases, and 11 bases separated the two germline ends. CDR3 DNA sequence: TGTGCCAGCAGCTTGGACTCGGCAGCCTATAATTCACCCCTCCACATT. This codes for CASSLDSAAYNSPLHI.

J is TRBJ2-1 and V is TRBV11-3, with D perhaps being TRBD1 or TRBD2 (5 bases each). Germline lookup yields CDR1 SGHNT and CDR2 YENEEA. The CDR3 length is 16 residues. V was clipped by 8 bases and J by 6 bases, with 23 bases between them. CDR3 region: CASRSWGTPPLNEQFF. In nucleotides, the CDR3 is TGTGCCAGCCGTTCCTGGGGGACCCCTCCCCTCAATGAGCAGTTCTTC.

As regards this clonotype: This may be a read error, as it is one base from a much larger clone. The rearrangement joins TRBV4-1 to TRBJ2-5; 11 bases are a match to TRBD2. The V gene's germline CDR1 is MGHRA and CDR2 YSYEKL. Trimming at V came to 4 bases and at J to 3 bases, leaving 4 bases not matched to a gene. This CDR3 is 15 amino acids long. CDR3 nucleotides: TGCGCCAGCAGCCCTCTGGGACTAGCGGAAGAGACCCAGTACTTC. Its protein is CASSPLGLAEETQYF.

This clonotype appeared a few times. V is TRBV11-2 and J is TRBJ2-1, with D perhaps matching TRBD1 (5 bases). The DNA end lines up better with TRBJ2-7; the J call may be wrong. The CDR3 runs to 14 residues. Germline V CDR1 and CDR2: SGHAT, FQNNGV. The CDR3 loop reads CASSLDDTDRKQYF. The CDR3 bases are TGTGCCAGCAGCTTAGATGATACTGACAGAAAGCAGTACTTC.

This clonotype is medium-sized by share. The genes are TRBV20-1 and TRBJ2-5; maybe TRBD2 (7 bases). V lost 0 bases, J lost 9 bases, and 20 bases lay in between. The length of the CDR3 is 15 residues. From germline, CDR1 is DFQATT and CDR2 SNEGSKA (reference sequence). CDR3 amino acids: CSARDPRGPPGAQYF. The CDR3 coding sequence is TGCAGTGCTAGAGATCCGCGGGGGCCCCCCGGGGCCCAGTACTTC.

The chain has TRBV13 and TRBJ2-5; 10 bases align to TRBD2. Germline assignment: CDR1 PRHDT and CDR2 FYEKMQ (reference sequence). V was clipped by 8 bases and J by 2 bases; unmatched bases: 11. This CDR3 is built from 16 residues. The CDR3 protein is CASGFSGRARQETQYF. For the CDR3, the DNA is TGTGCCAGCGGTTTCAGCGGGAGGGCCAGACAAGAGACCCAGTACTTC.

This clonotype was seen many times. A much larger clone differs from this one at a single base, so this may be a read error. The rearrangement links TRBV7-8 to TRBJ2-5; D is undetermined. The CDR3 runs 11 residues. V gave up 3 bases and J gave up 4 bases, with 3 bases separating them. The germline gives CDR1 SGHVS, CDR2 FQNEAQ. The CDR3: CASSFGETQYF. The CDR3 DNA sequence: TGTGCCAGCAGCTTTGGAGAGACCCAGTACTTC. Supplemented by reference TRBV7-8 and TRBJ2-5, the full variable domain reads GAGVSQSPRYKVAKRGQDVALRCDPISGHVSLFWYQQALGQGPEFLTYFQNEAQLDKSGLPSDRFFAERPEGSVSTLKIQRTQQEDSAVYLCASSFGETQYFGPGTRLLVL.

This clonotype was counted only a few times. Just one base apart from a much larger clone, this may be a read error. The chain uses TRBV4-2 and TRBJ2-5; TRBD2 agrees at 8 bases. The CDR3 covers 14 residues. The germline gives CDR1 LGHNA, CDR2 YNFKEQ. J lost 4 bases, V lost 1 base, and 2 bases had no gene match. The CDR3 sequence: CASSQGLALETQYF. Written as DNA, the CDR3 is TGTGCCAGCAGCCAAGGACTAGCGCTAGAGACCCAGTACTTC.

Ten or more counts support this clonotype. The chain uses TRBV5-8 and TRBJ2-5, with 7 bases aligning to TRBD1. The CDR3 has 13 amino acids. The germline V gene has CDR1 SGHTS and CDR2 YDEGEE. Unmatched junction bases numbered 3, after V lost 4 bases and J lost 3 bases. As DNA, the CDR3 is TGTGCCAGCAGCCAGGGACAGAAAGAGACCCAGTACTTC. Translated, it gives CASSQGQKETQYF. Filled out from reference TRBV5-8 and TRBJ2-5, the complete variable domain reads EAGVTQSPTHLIKTRGQQATLRCSPISGHTSVYWYQQALGLGLQFLLWYDEGEERNRGNFPPRFSGRQFPNYSSELNVNALELEDSALYLCASSQGQKETQYFGPGTRLLVL.